The clone carrying this T cell receptor beta chain was detected ten times or more. The sample comes from a study of blood T cell repertoires in COVID-19. The V end was cut by 8 bases, the J end by 1 base, with 13 bases between. From germline, CDR1 is SEHNR and CDR2 FQNEAQ (reference sequence). This CDR3 has 14 residues. Assay: immunoSEQ multiplex PCR; the TCRdb copy retains only in-frame clones and omits some. There are 200,000 to 250,000 clones in the sample; approximately 80% occur only once, and approximately 9% lies in the top ten. Sequencing used PBMCs or T cells enriched from blood (not recorded which). This receptor was taken from a woman aged 50 to 65 with acute COVID-19. The chain combines TRBV7-9 with TRBJ2-3; possibly TRBD2 for D (5 bases). CDR3 nucleotide sequence: TGTGCCAGCTCCTGGGCGGGTGGCACAGATACGCAGTATTTT. Translating gives CASSWAGGTDTQYF.